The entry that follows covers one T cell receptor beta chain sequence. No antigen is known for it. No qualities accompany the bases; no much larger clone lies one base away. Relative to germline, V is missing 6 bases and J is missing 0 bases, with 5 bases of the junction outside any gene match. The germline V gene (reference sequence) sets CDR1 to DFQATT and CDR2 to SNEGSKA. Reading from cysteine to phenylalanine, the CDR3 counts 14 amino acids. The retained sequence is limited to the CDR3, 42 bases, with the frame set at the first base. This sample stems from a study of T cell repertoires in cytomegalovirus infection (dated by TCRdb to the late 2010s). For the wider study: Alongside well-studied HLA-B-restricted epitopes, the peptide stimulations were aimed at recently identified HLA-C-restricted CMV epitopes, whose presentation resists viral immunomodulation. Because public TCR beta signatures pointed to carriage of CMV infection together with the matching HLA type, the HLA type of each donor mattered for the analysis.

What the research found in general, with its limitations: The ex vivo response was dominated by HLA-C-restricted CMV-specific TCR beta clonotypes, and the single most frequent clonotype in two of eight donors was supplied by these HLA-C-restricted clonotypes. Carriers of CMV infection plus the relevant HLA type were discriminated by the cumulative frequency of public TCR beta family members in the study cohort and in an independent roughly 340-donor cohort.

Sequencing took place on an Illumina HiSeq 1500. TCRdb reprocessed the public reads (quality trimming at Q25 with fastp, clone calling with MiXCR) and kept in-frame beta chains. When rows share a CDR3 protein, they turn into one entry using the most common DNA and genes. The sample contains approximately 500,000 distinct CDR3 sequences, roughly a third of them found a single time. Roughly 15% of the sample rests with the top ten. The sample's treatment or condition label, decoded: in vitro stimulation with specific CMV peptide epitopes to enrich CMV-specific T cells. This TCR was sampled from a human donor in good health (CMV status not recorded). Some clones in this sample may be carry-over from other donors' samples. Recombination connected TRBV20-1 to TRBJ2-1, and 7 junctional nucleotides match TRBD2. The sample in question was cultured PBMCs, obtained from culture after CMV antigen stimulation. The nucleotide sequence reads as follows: TGCAGTGCCACGGCGGGAGTCTCCTACAATGAGCAGTTCTTC. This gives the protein CSATAGVSYNEQFF.